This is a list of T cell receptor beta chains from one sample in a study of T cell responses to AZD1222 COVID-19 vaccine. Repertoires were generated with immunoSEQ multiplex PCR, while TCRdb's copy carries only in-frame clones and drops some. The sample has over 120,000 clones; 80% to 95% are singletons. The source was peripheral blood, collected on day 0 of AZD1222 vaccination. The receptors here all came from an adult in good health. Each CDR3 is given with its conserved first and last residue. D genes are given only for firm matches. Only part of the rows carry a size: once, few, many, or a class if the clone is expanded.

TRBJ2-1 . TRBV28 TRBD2 TGTGCCAGCAGTGCCCTAGCGGAGACTGACAATGAGCAGTTCTTC CASSALAETDNEQFF
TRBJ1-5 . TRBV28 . TGTGCCAGCAGTCCTTCAGGGGATGGCAATCAGCCCCAGCATTTT CASSPSGDGNQPQHF
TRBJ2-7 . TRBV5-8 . TGTGCCAGCAGCCCATCCTACGAGCAGTACTTC CASSPSYEQYF
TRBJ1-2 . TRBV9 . TGTGCCAGCAGCGTAGACGGGGGAAACTATGGCTACACCTTC CASSVDGGNYGYTF
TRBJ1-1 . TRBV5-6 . TGTGCCAGCAGCTTGGTGGGGGGCATGAACACTGAAGCTTTCTTT CASSLVGGMNTEAFF
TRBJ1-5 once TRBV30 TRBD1 TGTGCCTGGAGTGCTCTAGGGGGCGTGGGCAATCAGCCCCAGCATTTT CAWSALGGVGNQPQHF
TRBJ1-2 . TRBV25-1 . TGTGCCAGCAGTGAAGGAAGCGACTATGGCTACACCTTC CASSEGSDYGYTF
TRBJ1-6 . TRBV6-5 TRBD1 TGTGCCAGCAGTTGGCAGGGGGCTTATTCACCCCTCCACTTT CASSWQGAYSPLHF
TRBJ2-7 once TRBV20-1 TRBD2 TGCAGTGCTAGTGTTGGCGGGAGTTTACCCGAGCAGTACTTC CSASVGGSLPEQYF
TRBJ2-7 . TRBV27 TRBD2 TGTGCCAGCAGTTCAACCGGGACTAACTACGAGCAGTACTTC CASSSTGTNYEQYF
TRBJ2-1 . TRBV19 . TGTGCCAGTAGTATAGACAGCGGTTCTTACAATGAGCAGTTCTTC CASSIDSGSYNEQFF
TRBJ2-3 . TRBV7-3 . TGTGCCAGCAGCTTAGACAGCAACACAGATACGCAGTATTTT CASSLDSNTDTQYF
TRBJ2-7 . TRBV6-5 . TGTGCCAGCAGCCCGTACAGGGCCCTTTCCTACGAGCAGTACTTC CASSPYRALSYEQYF
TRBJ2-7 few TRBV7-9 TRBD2 TGTGCCAGCAGCTCAACGGCCTGGGCTAGCGGGAAGGGGGAGCAGTACTTC CASSSTAWASGKGEQYF
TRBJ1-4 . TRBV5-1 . TGCGCCAGCAGCTTGGCCACGGACCCAGCTAATGAAAAACTGTTTTTT CASSLATDPANEKLFF
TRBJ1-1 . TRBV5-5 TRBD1 TGTGCCAGCAGCCAGGGACAGGCGTCAGCTGAAGCTTTCTTT CASSQGQASAEAFF
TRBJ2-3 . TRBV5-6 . TGTGTCAGCAGCTGGGGCTCGCTTCTGTATTTT CVSSWGSLLYF
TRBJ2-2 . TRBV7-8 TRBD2 TGTGCCAGCAGCTCAGGGACTAGCGGAAACACCGGGGAGCTGTTTTTT CASSSGTSGNTGELFF
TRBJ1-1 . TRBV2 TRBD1 TGTGCCAGCAGTCAGGACAGGCAGGGGGACACTGAAGCTTTCTTT CASSQDRQGDTEAFF
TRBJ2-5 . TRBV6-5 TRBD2 TGTGCCAGCAGTCCGGGACTAGCGGATTTGGAGACCCAGTACTTC CASSPGLADLETQYF
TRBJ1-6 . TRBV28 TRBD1 TGTGCCACCCAAGGAGACAGGGGGTATTCACCCCTCCACTTT CATQGDRGYSPLHF
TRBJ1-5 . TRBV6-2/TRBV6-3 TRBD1 TGTGCCAGCAGCCTGAGGGGGCTTCAGCCCCAGCATTTT CASSLRGLQPQHF
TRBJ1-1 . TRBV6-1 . TGTGCCAGCAGTGAAATCCCCGGGGGGGACCGGAATATGAACACTGAAGCTTTCTTT CASSEIPGGDRNMNTEAFF
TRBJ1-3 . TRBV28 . TGTGCCAGCAGCTGGAACTACGGTTATTCTGGAAACACCATATATTTT CASSWNYGYSGNTIYF
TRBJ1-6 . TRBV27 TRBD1 TGTGCCAGCGGGACGACAGGGTATAATTCACCCCTCCACTTT CASGTTGYNSPLHF
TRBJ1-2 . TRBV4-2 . TGTGCCAGCAGCCACCAGCGCTATGGCTACACCTTC CASSHQRYGYTF
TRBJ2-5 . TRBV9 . TGTGCCAGCAGCGCGGGGAACCAAGAGACCCAGTACTTC CASSAGNQETQYF
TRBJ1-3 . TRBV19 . TGTGCCAGTAGTATAGGACGCGGAAACACCATATATTTT CASSIGRGNTIYF
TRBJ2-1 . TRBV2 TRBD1 TGTGCCAGCAGTATACCAAGGACAGGGGGCAACAATGAGCAGTTCTTC CASSIPRTGGNNEQFF
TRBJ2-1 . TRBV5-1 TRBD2 TGCGCCAGCAGCTTGGGGGTAGCGGGAGGGCATTACAATGAGCAGTTCTTC CASSLGVAGGHYNEQFF
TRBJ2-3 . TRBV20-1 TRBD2 TGCAGTGCTAGTACTAGCGGGAGGTCCAATACGCAGTATTTT CSASTSGRSNTQYF
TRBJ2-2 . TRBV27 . TGTGCCAGCACCCCCCTGGGGGCCTACGTGACCGGGGAGCTGTTTTTT CASTPLGAYVTGELFF
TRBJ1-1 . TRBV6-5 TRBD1 TGTGCCAGCGGGCGACAGGGTAAGAACACTGAAGCTTTCTTT CASGRQGKNTEAFF
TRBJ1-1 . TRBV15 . TGTGCCACCAGCCTTCGGGCAGAGCCTCAGAAAGCTTTCTTT CATSLRAEPQKAFF
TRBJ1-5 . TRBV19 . TGTGCCTCTGGATGGACAAACAGGGACCTCCGGCCCCAGCATTTT CASGWTNRDLRPQHF
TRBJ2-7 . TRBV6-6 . TGTGCCAGCAGCCAAAAGCCCCGCTCCTCCGGCGAGCAGTACTTC CASSQKPRSSGEQYF
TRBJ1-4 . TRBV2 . TGTGCCAGCAGTGCCCGGGGGCAAACTAATGAAAAACTGTTTTTT CASSARGQTNEKLFF
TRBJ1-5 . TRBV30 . TGTGCCTGGAGTGTAAAGGGATACAATCAGCCCCAGCATTTT CAWSVKGYNQPQHF
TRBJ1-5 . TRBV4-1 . TGCGCCAGCAGCCAAGATCGGGCCAGAAAGAACAATCAGCCCCAGCATTTT CASSQDRARKNNQPQHF
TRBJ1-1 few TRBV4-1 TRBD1 TGCGCCAGCAGCCAAGGCTCGCTTAGGGACAGACGACTGAACACTGAAGCTTTCTTT CASSQGSLRDRRLNTEAFF
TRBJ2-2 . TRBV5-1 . TGCGCCAGCAGCTTGCAAGGGCCCAACACCGGGGAGCTGTTTTTT CASSLQGPNTGELFF
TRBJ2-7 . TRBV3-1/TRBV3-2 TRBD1 TGTGCCAGCAGCCAAGGGATAGACAGGGTGGGGGAGTCCTACGAGCAGTACTTC CASSQGIDRVGESYEQYF
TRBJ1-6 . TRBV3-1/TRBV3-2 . TGTGCCAGCAGCCTCTGGACAGATGATTCACCCCTCCACTTT CASSLWTDDSPLHF
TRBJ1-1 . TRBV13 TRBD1 TGTGCCAGCAGCCGACAGGGGGGGGTCACTGAAGCTTTCTTT CASSRQGGVTEAFF
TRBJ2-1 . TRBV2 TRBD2 TGTGCCAGCACAGAGCTAGCGGGACCTCCGGATGAGCAGTTCTTC CASTELAGPPDEQFF
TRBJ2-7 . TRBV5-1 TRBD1 TGCGCCAGCAGCTTGGCACAGGGGGCCCACGAGCAGTACTTC CASSLAQGAHEQYF
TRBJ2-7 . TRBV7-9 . TGTGCCAGCAGCCAGCGGACCGGTAGCTCCTACGAGCAGTACTTC CASSQRTGSSYEQYF
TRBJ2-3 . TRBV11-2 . TGTGCCAGCAGCTTAGGCTCCCCAAACACAGATACGCAGTATTTT CASSLGSPNTDTQYF